The 9 T cell receptor beta chains listed next were all sequenced from one sample in a study of shared clonotypes between healthy human individuals. The data were produced by immunoSEQ multiplex PCR, yet TCRdb's version contains in-frame clones alone and is incomplete. This table has approximately 1,000,000 clones, approximately 80% appearing once. Input material: memory CD4+ T cells from PBMCs. Subset reported: CD45RA-negative fraction. The receptors derive from a man aged 18 to 29 in good health. Some clones in this sample may be carry-over from other donors' samples.

V usage is TRBV19 and J usage is TRBJ2-2, with D possibly matching TRBD2 (6 bases). Germline V gene lookup returns CDR1 LNHDA and CDR2 SQIVND (reference sequence). Trimming pared 7 bases from V and 9 bases from J, leaving 15 bases between. This CDR3 is built from 13 residues. CDR3 residues: CASTPLGRRELFF. The CDR3 region has the DNA TGTGCCAGTACTCCTCTTGGGAGGAGGGAGCTGTTTTTT.

This clone was found a few times. The rearrangement joins TRBV6-6 to TRBJ2-5; possibly TRBD2 for D (6 bases). TRBJ2-7 matches the DNA end more closely, so the J call is doubtful. CDR3 length: 15 residues. The germline CDR1 and CDR2 sequences are MNHNY and SVGAGI (reference sequence). The CDR3 region is CASQPTVGGLHEQYF. CDR3 coding DNA: TGTGCCAGCCAACCCACCGTCGGGGGATTACACGAGCAGTACTTC.

The chain joins TRBV9 to TRBJ2-6, with D perhaps matching TRBD1 (6 bases). This CDR3 contains 18 residues. From germline, CDR1 is SGDLS and CDR2 YYNGEE. V was shortened by 0 bases and J by 1 base, with 14 bases between the two germline ends. The CDR3 loop reads CASSVEAGAGSGANVLTF. As DNA, the CDR3 is TGTGCCAGCAGCGTAGAGGCAGGGGCCGGGTCTGGGGCCAACGTCCTGACTTTC.

The genes are TRBV19 and TRBJ2-2; TRBD2 aligns across 14 bases. The junction had 12 bases not matched to a gene; V was cut back by 6 bases and J by 0 bases. CDR3 length: 20 amino acids. CDR1 LNHDA and CDR2 SQIVND come from the germline V gene (reference sequence). The CDR3 sequence is CASRTSGRAPTRTNTGELFF. The CDR3, as DNA: TGTGCCAGTAGGACTAGCGGGAGGGCCCCTACTCGTACGAACACCGGGGAGCTGTTTTTT.

This chain joins TRBV7-2 and TRBJ1-2; no clear D. CDR1 is SGHTA, CDR2 FQGNSA, per germline. CDR3 length: 14 amino acids. V lost 5 bases and J 0 bases, leaving 10 bases between the germline ends. CDR3 loop: CASSPAGANYGYTF. The CDR3, as DNA: TGTGCCAGCAGCCCAGCGGGAGCTAACTATGGCTACACCTTC.

In DNA form, the CDR3 reads TGTGCCACCAGCGTCGGGCGGGAAAAACTGTTTTTT. Protein product: CATSVGREKLFF. The chain uses TRBV15 and TRBJ1-4; D call uncertain. The germline V and J ends were trimmed by 5 bases and 8 bases, with 9 bases remaining between them. The germline V gene has CDR1 LNHNV and CDR2 YYDKDF (reference sequence). The CDR3 spans 12 residues.

The chain has TRBV7-2 and TRBJ2-1; D call uncertain. V lost 5 bases, J lost 15 bases, and 14 bases lay in between. The germline CDR1 and CDR2 sequences are SGHTA and FQGNSA. This CDR3 is built from 11 residues. In nucleotides, the CDR3 is TGTGCCAGCAGCCCAGAGGCCGTGTCGTTCTTC. Protein product: CASSPEAVSFF.

J is TRBJ2-1 and V is TRBV7-3, with D perhaps TRBD2 (5 bases). The ends were cut back, 0 bases at V and 0 bases at J, with 15 bases in the middle. This CDR3 has 18 residues. The V gene's germline CDR1 is SGHTA and CDR2 FQGTGA. For the CDR3, the DNA is TGTGCCAGCAGCTTAACGAGGGCAGGCCCGGGCTCCTACAATGAGCAGTTCTTC. It is translated as CASSLTRAGPGSYNEQFF.

This chain uses TRBV7-3 with TRBJ2-5, with D unclear. The germline V gene has CDR1 SGHTA and CDR2 FQGTGA. The germline V and J ends were trimmed by 2 bases and 5 bases, with 9 bases remaining between them. This CDR3 has 13 residues. For the CDR3, the DNA is TGTGCCAGCAGCTTACTAGATGGGGAGACCCAGTACTTC. As protein: CASSLLDGETQYF.